The 24 T cell receptor beta chains reported below all come from one sample, sequenced in a study of blood T cell repertoires in COVID-19. TCRdb keeps only in-frame clones here, not all; method: immunoSEQ multiplex PCR. The sample yields some 190,000 clones, around 88% seen once. The material sequenced was peripheral blood. Every receptor here comes from a young man with active or convalescent COVID-19.

The V gene is TRBV19, the J gene TRBJ1-6; D might be TRBD1 (6 bases). Trimming shortened V by 5 bases and J by 0 bases, and 11 bases separated the two germline ends. The germline V gene encodes CDR1 LNHDA and CDR2 SQIVND (reference sequence). This CDR3 has 16 amino acids. This CDR3 is CASSLQGNSYNSPLHF. The CDR3 nucleotides read TGTGCCAGTAGTCTACAGGGCAACTCCTATAATTCACCCCTCCACTTT.

The CDR3 loop reads CASSPVATDTQYF. The DNA for the CDR3 is TGTGCCAGCAGTCCAGTGGCCACAGATACGCAGTATTTT. J is TRBJ2-3 and V is TRBV27, with D hard to call. Germline V gene lookup returns CDR1 MNHEY and CDR2 SMNVEV (reference sequence). The length of the CDR3 is 13 residues. V was trimmed by 5 bases and J by 2 bases, leaving 8 bases between them.

The rearrangement uses TRBV28 and TRBJ1-2, with D perhaps matching TRBD1 (6 bases). Per the germline V gene, CDR1 is MDHEN and CDR2 is SYDVKM. Trimming took off 6 bases at V and 4 bases at J, with 21 bases between the two ends. The CDR3 covers 16 residues. CDR3 DNA: TGTGCCAGCAGCCCTGCCCCAGGGGCGCTTAGCTATGGCTACACCTTC. This gives the protein CASSPAPGALSYGYTF.

The gene calls are TRBV27 and TRBJ1-2; 7 bases agree with TRBD1. CDR1 is MNHEY and CDR2 is SMNVEV in the germline V gene (reference sequence). J lost 8 bases, V lost 4 bases, and 10 bases had no gene match. This CDR3 spans 14 amino acids. The CDR3 protein is CASSSSRTGRGYTF. The CDR3 nucleotides read TGTGCCAGCAGTTCTAGCCGGACAGGTCGAGGCTACACCTTC.

The J gene is TRBJ1-5, the V gene TRBV19; D is ambiguous. This CDR3 region has 16 residues. V was clipped by 5 bases and J by 0 bases, with 14 bases between them. The V gene's germline CDR1 is LNHDA and CDR2 SQIVND (reference sequence). CDR3 nucleotide sequence: TGTGCCAGTAGTCTAACGCGAATAAATAGCAATCAGCCCCAGCATTTT. Its protein product is CASSLTRINSNQPQHF.

The chain is built from TRBV11-2 and TRBJ1-5, with D possibly being TRBD1 (5 bases). Trimming took 2 bases from V and 4 from J, leaving 12 bases between them. CDR1 is SGHAT, CDR2 FQNNGV, per germline. The CDR3 spans 15 residues. Here the CDR3 DNA reads TGTGCCAGCAGCTTAACTGGGGCAGGTAATCAGCCCCAGCATTTT. Amino acids: CASSLTGAGNQPQHF. The whole variable domain, remainder taken from reference TRBV11-2 and TRBJ1-5, is EAGVAQSPRYKIIEKRQSVAFWCNPISGHATLYWYQQILGQGPKLLIQFQNNGVVDDSQLPKDRFSAERLKGVDSTLKIQPAKLEDSAVYLCASSLTGAGNQPQHFGDGTRLSIL.

The rearrangement joins TRBV28 to TRBJ1-1; D is unclear. The germline gives CDR1 MDHEN, CDR2 SYDVKM. The V end lost 6 bases, the J end lost 0 bases, and 11 bases lay between the germline ends. The CDR3 is 14 amino acids. The CDR3 region is CASRYGELNTEAFF. The CDR3 nucleotides are TGTGCCAGCAGGTACGGGGAATTGAACACTGAAGCTTTCTTT. Variable domain in full (rest from reference TRBV28 and TRBJ1-1): DVKVTQSSRYLVKRTGEKVFLECVQDMDHENMFWYRQDPGLGLRLIYFSYDVKMKEKGDIPEGYSVSREKKERFSLILESASTNQTSMYLCASRYGELNTEAFFGQGTRLTVV.

The V and J genes are TRBV9 and TRBJ1-3; D unclear. Trimming stripped 2 bases from V and 0 bases from J, with 15 bases between. The germline V gene has CDR1 SGDLS and CDR2 YYNGEE. This CDR3 has 17 residues. Written as DNA, the CDR3 is TGTGCCAGCAGCGTTTATTCCCTAGCGGGCTCTGGAAACACCATATATTTT. Translating it yields CASSVYSLAGSGNTIYF. The variable domain in full, completed from reference TRBV9 and TRBJ1-3, reads DSGVTQTPKHLITATGQRVTLRCSPRSGDLSVYWYQQSLDQGLQFLIQYYNGEERAKGNILERFSAQQFPDLHSELNLSSLELGDSALYFCASSVYSLAGSGNTIYFGEGSWLTVV.

The gene calls are TRBV9 and TRBJ2-3, with 10 bases that match TRBD2. This CDR3 contains 17 residues. Germline trimming cut 4 bases from V and 4 bases from J; bases unmatched to any gene: 12. Germline V CDR1 and CDR2: SGDLS, YYNGEE. CDR3 loop: CASSLQAGGPSADTQYF. CDR3 coding DNA: TGTGCCAGCAGCCTCCAAGCGGGAGGGCCCTCGGCAGATACGCAGTATTTT.

V is TRBV29-1 and J is TRBJ2-1; a weak D match, TRBD2 (5 bases). Trimming shortened V by 1 base and J by 8 bases, and 18 bases separated the two germline ends. CDR3 size: 15 residues. Germline values: CDR1 SQVTM, CDR2 ANQGSEA. For the CDR3, the DNA is TGCAGCGTTGAAGTACGGAGGACCCGGCGCGATGAGCAGTTCTTC. Encoded protein: CSVEVRRTRRDEQFF.

The genes are TRBV27 and TRBJ2-1; no definite D call. The CDR3 contains 16 residues. Trimming pared 4 bases from V and 0 bases from J, leaving 13 bases between. Looked up from germline, CDR1 is MNHEY and CDR2 is SMNVEV (reference sequence). The CDR3 spells CASSSPKVLSYNEQFF. The DNA of the CDR3 is TGTGCCAGCAGTTCACCCAAAGTACTCTCCTACAATGAGCAGTTCTTC.

The chain links TRBV24-1 to TRBJ2-7; D not certain. The germline V and J ends were trimmed by 1 base and 4 bases, with 7 bases remaining between them. The CDR3 length is 13 residues. The V gene's germline CDR1 is KGHDR and CDR2 SFDVKD. CDR3 sequence: CATSDFHGYEQYF. The CDR3 DNA follows: TGTGCCACCAGTGATTTTCACGGGTACGAGCAGTACTTC.

V and J are TRBV7-9 and TRBJ1-2, with 8 bases matching TRBD1. Per germline, CDR1 SEHNR and CDR2 FQNEAQ (reference sequence). V dropped 1 base and J dropped 8; count of bases not matched to a gene: 12. The CDR3 covers 16 residues. The CDR3 loop reads CASSLGVEDRVRGYTF. The CDR3 nucleotides read TGTGCCAGCAGCTTAGGGGTAGAGGACAGGGTCCGAGGCTACACCTTC.

CDR3 amino acids: CASSQSQGGTEAFF. In nucleotides, the CDR3 is TGCGCCAGCAGCCAGTCCCAGGGAGGCACTGAAGCTTTCTTT. The chain has TRBV4-1 and TRBJ1-1, with a weak D call TRBD1 (5 bases). The CDR3 runs 14 residues. Germline-derived CDR1 and CDR2 are MGHRA and YSYEKL. Trimming pared 3 bases from V and 4 bases from J, leaving 12 bases between.

A few counts support this clone. This rearrangement joins TRBV10-3 to TRBJ2-1; 13 positions agree with TRBD2. Germline lookup yields CDR1 ENHRY and CDR2 SYGVKD. V dropped 11 bases and J dropped 2; count of bases not matched to a gene: 6. The CDR3 covers 15 residues. CDR3 DNA sequence: TGTGCCTCCTCTGGGACTAGCGGGACCTACAATGAGCAGTTCTTC. Encoded protein: CASSGTSGTYNEQFF.

The genes are TRBV2 and TRBJ2-3, with D maybe TRBD2 (5 bases). The CDR3 is 14 residues long. Germline CDR1 reads SNHLY; CDR2 reads FYNNEI. Trimming pared 4 bases from V and 5 bases from J, leaving 13 bases between. The CDR3 spells CASSGRTVRDTQYF. The CDR3 DNA sequence: TGTGCCAGCAGTGGGAGGACCGTTAGAGATACGCAGTATTTT.

This chain connects TRBV29-1 to TRBJ1-5, with 8 bases lining up with TRBD1. CDR1 is SQVTM, CDR2 ANQGSEA, per germline. The CDR3 has 17 amino acids. Trimming removed 8 bases from V and 4 bases from J; junction bases left unmatched: 19. Here the CDR3 reads CSPNERRRDRKNQPQHF. CDR3 sequence (DNA): TGCAGCCCAAATGAAAGAAGGCGGGACAGGAAGAATCAGCCCCAGCATTTT.

The V call is TRBV7-2, the J call TRBJ1-4; D is undetermined. This CDR3 contains 13 residues. Germline CDR1 and CDR2: SGHTA and FQGNSA. V was trimmed by 6 bases and J by 8 bases, leaving 13 bases between them. The CDR3 nucleotides are TGTGCCAGCAGTCTTCGGGGAAACGAAAAACTGTTTTTT. Its protein is CASSLRGNEKLFF. Full variable domain (outside the CDR3, taken from reference TRBV7-2 and TRBJ1-4): GAGVSQSPSNKVTEKGKDVELRCDPISGHTALYWYRQSLGQGLEFLIYFQGNSAPDKSGLPSDRFSAERTGGSVSTLTIQRTQQEDSAVYLCASSLRGNEKLFFGSGTQLSVL.

This clone has just a few counts. The CDR3 loop is CASSQGLSGGYDEQFF. The CDR3 DNA reads as TGTGCCAGCAGCCAGGGGTTGTCGGGGGGATACGATGAGCAGTTCTTC. The rearrangement joins TRBV4-2 to TRBJ2-1; 7 bases align to TRBD2. The germline V gene has CDR1 LGHNA and CDR2 YNFKEQ. The trim removed 3 bases at V and 8 bases at J, leaving 13 bases unmatched. The CDR3 is made up of 16 amino acids.

The rearrangement links TRBV6-5 to TRBJ1-5, with D possibly TRBD1 on 6 matching bases. Germline V lookup: CDR1 MNHEY, CDR2 SVGAGI. Trimming left V 2 bases short and J 3 bases short, with 11 bases between. CDR3 length equals 15 residues. CDR3 DNA: TGTGCCAGCAGTTACGCGACAGGTCCCAATCAGCCCCAGCATTTT. Its translation: CASSYATGPNQPQHF.

J is TRBJ1-5 and V is TRBV15; unclear D gene. Germline CDR1 LNHNV, CDR2 YYDKDF (reference sequence). V lost 0 bases and J 7 bases, leaving 7 bases between the germline ends. This CDR3 contains 13 residues. The CDR3 protein is CATSREHGQPQHF. The CDR3 DNA sequence: TGTGCCACCAGCAGAGAACATGGCCAGCCCCAGCATTTT.

V and J are TRBV24-1 and TRBJ2-7, with unresolved D. The ends were cut back, 0 bases at V and 12 bases at J, with 14 bases in the middle. The CDR3 contains 13 residues. CDR1 KGHDR and CDR2 SFDVKD come from the germline V gene. DNA for the CDR3: TGTGCCACCAGTGATTTGGAGGATGAGGTGTGGTACTTC. Translated, it gives CATSDLEDEVWYF.

The V gene is TRBV5-4, the J gene TRBJ2-7, with TRBD1 identical over 8 bases. This CDR3 contains 13 residues. J was trimmed by 7 bases and V by 0 bases; bases with no gene match: 3. In germline, CDR1 is SGHNT, CDR2 YYREEE (reference sequence). CDR3 sequence (DNA): TGTGCCAGCAGCTTGGCAGGGGGCAGTGAGCAGTACTTC. Protein: CASSLAGGSEQYF.

This chain links TRBV2 with TRBJ1-1; a possible D gene is TRBD1 (6 bases). Germline V gene sequence: CDR1 SNHLY, CDR2 FYNNEI. The CDR3 runs 14 residues. V lost 3 bases and J 2 bases, leaving 10 bases between the germline ends. DNA of the CDR3: TGTGCCAGCAGTGAGGGGGCAGCTAACACTGAAGCTTTCTTT. Its protein is CASSEGAANTEAFF. Combining the CDR3 with reference TRBV2 and TRBJ1-1 gives the whole variable domain EPEVTQTPSHQVTQMGQEVILRCVPISNHLYFYWYRQILGQKVEFLVSFYNNEISEKSEIFDDQFSVERPDGSNFTLKIRSTKLEDSAMYFCASSEGAANTEAFFGQGTRLTVV.